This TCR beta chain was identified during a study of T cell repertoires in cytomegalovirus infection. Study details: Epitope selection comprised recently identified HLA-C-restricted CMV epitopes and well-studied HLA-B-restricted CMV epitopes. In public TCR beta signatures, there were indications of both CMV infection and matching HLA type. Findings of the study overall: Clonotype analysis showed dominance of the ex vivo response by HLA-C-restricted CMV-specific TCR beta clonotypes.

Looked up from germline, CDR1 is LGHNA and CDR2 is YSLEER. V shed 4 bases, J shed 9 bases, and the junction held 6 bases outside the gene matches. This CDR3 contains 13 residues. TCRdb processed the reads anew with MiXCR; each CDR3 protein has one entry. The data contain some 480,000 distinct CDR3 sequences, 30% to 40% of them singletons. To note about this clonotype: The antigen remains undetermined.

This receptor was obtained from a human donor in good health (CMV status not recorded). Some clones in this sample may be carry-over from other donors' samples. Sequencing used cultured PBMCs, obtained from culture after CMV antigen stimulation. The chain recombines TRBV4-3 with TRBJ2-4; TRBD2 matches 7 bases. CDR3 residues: CASSPGRAGIQYF. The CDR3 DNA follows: TGCGCCAGCAGCCCAGGGAGGGCGGGCATTCAGTACTTC.